The subject of this entry is one T cell receptor beta chain. Its cognate antigen is unknown. Amplification of TCR beta CDR3 regions used RNA transcripts. First-round RT-PCR relied on HTBI primers, and a second-round multiplex PCR came next. One entry per CDR3 protein results from TCRdb running MiXCR on the multiplex PCR reads. The sample records about 740,000 distinct CDR3 sequences, 35% to 50% being singletons. The data were taken from a study of Graves' ophthalmopathy and Graves' hyperthyroidism. For the study at large: There was a collection of peripheral blood at initial diagnosis, before any treatment. Study-level results: Most thyroid clonotypes expanded beyond 0.001 frequency were also found in blood. A 13-signature model separated ophthalmopathy from stable hyperthyroidism, reaching approximately 88% sensitivity and roughly 81% specificity cross-validated. The model's prediction of ophthalmopathy progression had roughly 71% sensitivity and less than 75% specificity.

The specimen was peripheral blood. The origin of this receptor is an adult man with Graves' ophthalmopathy.

This chain's CDR3 is CSARDGAYSYEQYF. CDR3 DNA sequence: TGCAGTGCTAGAGACGGAGCTTACTCCTACGAGCAGTACTTC. V gene TRBV20-1 combines with J gene TRBJ2-7; no firm D call. The CDR3 covers 14 residues. Germline CDR1 reads DFQATT; CDR2 reads SNEGSKA (reference sequence). Trimming took off 0 bases at V and 0 bases at J, with 9 bases between the two ends.